The next 20 T cell receptor beta chains were all read from a single sample in a study of blood T cell repertoires in COVID-19 (dated by TCRdb to about 2020). Library prep was done by the immunoSEQ multiplex PCR assay. Sourced from immuneACCESS, this table was stored by TCRdb with only in-frame sequences that have V and J called. A share of the clones is absent; for the studies checked, an unresolved V gene accounts for under half, and the remainder has no known explanation. For this sample there are 150,000 to 170,000 clones; about four fifths appear just once. Of the sample, approximately 3.7% is held by the ten largest clones. Sequencing input: peripheral blood. Receptors originate from a woman of 80 years or more with acute or convalescent COVID-19.

This clone has just a few counts. The CDR3 loop reads CASYSLRNTEAFF. CDR3 nucleotides: TGTGCCAGCTACAGCCTCCGCAACACTGAAGCTTTCTTT. J is TRBJ1-1 and V is TRBV6-5, with D hard to call. This CDR3 is 13 amino acids long. CDR1 and CDR2 from the germline V gene are MNHEY and SVGAGI. Trimming left V 8 bases short and J 2 bases short, with 12 bases between.

This chain uses TRBV29-1 with TRBJ1-4; perhaps TRBD1 as D (5 bases). V was cut by 3 bases and J by 7 bases, with 9 bases left in between. Germline V CDR1 and CDR2: SQVTM, ANQGSEA. The CDR3 is made up of 12 amino acids. DNA for the CDR3: TGCAGCGTTGATGGGGGAGGTGAAAAACTGTTTTTT. Encoded protein: CSVDGGGEKLFF.

V is TRBV5-1 and J is TRBJ1-3, with D possibly TRBD1 on 5 matching bases. Trimming pared 4 bases from V and 0 bases from J, leaving 8 bases between. The germline V gene encodes CDR1 SGHRS and CDR2 YFSETQ. This CDR3 region has 14 residues. Here the CDR3 reads CASSPQASGNTIYF. CDR3 in DNA: TGCGCCAGCAGCCCACAGGCCTCTGGAAACACCATATATTTT.

In its sample, this clone was seen many times. The CDR3 region is CASSLRGTSGTSGQFF. CDR3 coding DNA: TGTGCCAGCAGCCTAAGAGGGACTAGCGGTACTAGTGGGCAGTTCTTC. The chain recombines TRBV7-8 with TRBJ2-1, with 11 positions matching TRBD2. CDR3 length: 16 residues. Germline CDR1 SGHVS, CDR2 FQNEAQ. V gave up 5 bases and J gave up 12 bases; unmatched junction bases: 15.

The V call is TRBV5-6, the J call TRBJ1-1, with D unclear. The V gene lost 4 bases and the J gene lost 1 base, with 11 bases spanning the gap. The V gene's germline CDR1 is SGHDT and CDR2 YYEEEE. The CDR3 extends over 14 amino acids. In DNA, the CDR3 is TGTGCCAGCAGCGTGTGGGCCTCGAACACTGAAGCTTTCTTT. Translating gives CASSVWASNTEAFF.

This chain links TRBV19 with TRBJ2-7; tentative D call: TRBD2 (6 bases). The CDR3 has 15 amino acids. V was pared by 3 bases and J by 2 bases, with 14 bases between. CDR1 is LNHDA, CDR2 SQIVND, per germline (reference sequence). Here the CDR3 reads CASSMGGIHPYEQYF. As DNA, the CDR3 is TGTGCCAGTAGTATGGGGGGAATTCACCCCTACGAGCAGTACTTC.

The chain is built from TRBV30 and TRBJ2-3; D remains ambiguous. This CDR3 has 11 residues. V was clipped by 2 bases and J by 5 bases, with 5 bases between them. Germline V gene data show CDR1 as GTSNPN and CDR2 as SVGIG (reference sequence). The CDR3 reads CAWSSKDTQYF. The CDR3 nucleotides are TGTGCCTGGAGTTCCAAAGATACGCAGTATTTT.

This clone occurred a few times. The gene calls are TRBV12-3 or TRBV12-4 and TRBJ2-2, with TRBD2 matching 7 bases. V trimming: 3 bases; J trimming: 5 bases; junction bases outside the gene matches: 0. The CDR3 spans 13 residues. The CDR3 region is CASSFGGTGELFF. The CDR3 DNA reads as TGTGCCAGCAGTTTCGGGGGGACCGGGGAGCTGTTTTTT.

This clone was seen a single time. The chain links TRBV5-1 to TRBJ2-5; 7 nucleotides line up with TRBD1. The CDR3 length is 16 residues. V dropped 3 bases and J dropped 5; count of bases not matched to a gene: 13. Germline CDR1 SGHRS, CDR2 YFSETQ. This CDR3 reads CASSYGLRDSRETQYF. For the CDR3, the DNA is TGCGCCAGCAGCTACGGACTCCGGGACAGTAGGGAGACCCAGTACTTC.

This clone was found a few times. The chain recombines TRBV10-3 with TRBJ1-2; 9 bases agree with TRBD1. The V and J ends lost 0 bases and 5 bases, in that order; junction bases with no gene match: 4. CDR3 size: 15 residues. The V gene's germline CDR1 is ENHRY and CDR2 SYGVKD. The CDR3 loop reads CAISESGGQGYGYTF. In DNA form, the CDR3 reads TGTGCCATCAGTGAGTCTGGGGGACAGGGTTATGGCTACACCTTC.

Of note for this clone: Relative to the germline gene, one junction end is altered; a read error may explain this. This rearrangement joins TRBV7-9 to TRBJ1-2; TRBD1 matches 7 bases. CDR1 is SEHNR and CDR2 is FQNEAQ in the germline V gene (reference sequence). This CDR3 comprises 13 residues. The CDR3 here is CASSLTYGTAMDF. DNA for the CDR3: TGTGCCAGCAGCTTAACGTATGGGACAGCCATGGACTTC.

This clone has a handful of counts. This chain uses TRBV18 with TRBJ1-1; a weak D match, TRBD1 (6 bases). The CDR3 extends over 15 amino acids. Germline V CDR1 and CDR2: KGHSH, LQKENI. V was shortened by 5 bases and J by 0 bases, with 13 bases between the two germline ends. The CDR3: CASSSQGEMNTEAFF. Written as DNA, the CDR3 is TGTGCCAGCTCATCACAGGGAGAGATGAACACTGAAGCTTTCTTT.

Only one count was recorded for this clone. The J gene is TRBJ2-7, the V gene TRBV20-1, with a tentative D call TRBD1 (5 bases). Trimming left V 4 bases short and J 0 bases short, with 16 bases between. This CDR3 comprises 15 residues. CDR1 is DFQATT and CDR2 is SNEGSKA in the germline V gene (reference sequence). In DNA form, the CDR3 reads TGCAGTGCTACTGAACAGGCTTCTTTCTCCTACGAGCAGTACTTC. This gives the protein CSATEQASFSYEQYF.

The chain has TRBV2 and TRBJ1-1, with 7 bases identical to TRBD1. The CDR3 contains 14 residues. In germline, CDR1 is SNHLY, CDR2 FYNNEI. Trimming at V came to 4 bases and at J to 6 bases, leaving 8 bases not matched to a gene. CDR3 sequence: CASSGDRRTAEAFF. The DNA of the CDR3 is TGTGCCAGCAGTGGGGACAGACGAACTGCTGAAGCTTTCTTT. Supplemented by reference TRBV2 and TRBJ1-1, the full variable domain reads EPEVTQTPSHQVTQMGQEVILRCVPISNHLYFYWYRQILGQKVEFLVSFYNNEISEKSEIFDDQFSVERPDGSNFTLKIRSTKLEDSAMYFCASSGDRRTAEAFFGQGTRLTVV.

This chain joins TRBV30 and TRBJ1-2; a possible D gene is TRBD1 (6 bases). The CDR3 has 13 amino acids. Deletions cut 1 base from V and 0 bases from J, with 6 bases between. Germline V gene lookup returns CDR1 GTSNPN and CDR2 SVGIG (reference sequence). The CDR3 DNA reads as TGTGCCTGGAGTGGGGACACTAACTATGGCTACACCTTC. Translating it yields CAWSGDTNYGYTF.

The rearrangement links TRBV29-1 to TRBJ2-7; D is ambiguous. V was pared by 4 bases and J by 4 bases, with 11 bases between. CDR1 SQVTM and CDR2 ANQGSEA come from the germline V gene. The CDR3 sequence is 12 residues long. The CDR3 is CSVGAVIYEQYF. CDR3 nucleotides: TGCAGCGTTGGGGCCGTAATATACGAGCAGTACTTC.

The chain employs TRBV5-6 and TRBJ2-5; TRBD2 is a possible D gene (5 bases). From germline, CDR1 is SGHDT and CDR2 YYEEEE. V was cut by 1 base and J by 2 bases, with 12 bases left in between. The CDR3 has 15 amino acids. The CDR3 region has the DNA TGTGCCAGCAGCTTGCGAGACGGAGGACAAGAGACCCAGTACTTC. Translating gives CASSLRDGGQETQYF.

The genes are TRBV3-1 (or the pseudogene TRBV3-2) and TRBJ2-2; D not certain. V lost 5 bases and J 5 bases, leaving 18 bases between the germline ends. Germline V gives CDR1 LGHDT, CDR2 YNNKEL (reference sequence). The CDR3 is 16 amino acids. CDR3 in amino acids: CASSGQPSGLTGELFF. In DNA, the CDR3 is TGTGCCAGCAGCGGTCAGCCTTCAGGCTTGACCGGGGAGCTGTTTTTT.

This rearrangement joins TRBV3-1 (or the pseudogene TRBV3-2) to TRBJ1-1, with 7 bases that match TRBD1. CDR1 LGHDT and CDR2 YNNKEL come from the germline V gene (reference sequence). The CDR3 consists of 14 residues. Germline trimming cut 2 bases from V and 1 base from J; bases unmatched to any gene: 1. CDR3: CASSQRTGNTEAFF. In DNA, the CDR3 is TGTGCCAGCAGCCAAAGGACAGGGAACACTGAAGCTTTCTTT.

This sequence joins TRBV6-4 and TRBJ2-6; D unclear. Trimming left V 5 bases short and J 0 bases short, with 8 bases between. This CDR3 is built from 15 residues. Germline CDR1 reads MRHNA; CDR2 reads SNTAGT. CDR3 coding DNA: TGTGCCAGCAGTAGTGACAACTCTGGGGCCAACGTCCTGACTTTC. Its protein product is CASSSDNSGANVLTF.